This T cell receptor beta chain was sequenced during a study of CD8+ T cells in alopecia areata. Study information: Affected scalp percentage determined the severity score of treated patients.

There are a few counts of this clone. Extracted from the samples, RNA was reverse transcribed into cDNA to serve as the sequencing template. The data were produced by immunoSEQ multiplex PCR, yet TCRdb's version contains in-frame clones alone and is incomplete. The sample includes 190,000 or so clones, around 60% of them seen just once. Treatment meaning: oral pan-JAK inhibitor, 5-10 mg twice daily. The CDR3 is 15 amino acids. CDR1 is SQVTM and CDR2 is ANQGSEA in the germline V gene. The V segment lost 2 bases and the J segment 2 bases; nucleotides outside the gene matches: 4. The specimen comprised CD8+ T cells sorted from blood, sampled at week 24, from a patient treated with tofacitinib. The receptor's source is a human donor with alopecia areata. This chain joins TRBV29-1 and TRBJ2-3; 10 positions match TRBD2. The chain's CDR3 is CSVELAGETTDTQYF. CDR3 sequence (DNA): TGCAGCGTTGAACTAGCGGGGGAAACCACAGATACGCAGTATTTT.